This T cell receptor beta chain was found in a study of OX40 agonist ivuxolimab in advanced cancers. About the research overall: Partial responses were recorded for three patients, including one with hepatocellular carcinoma and two with cutaneous melanoma.

A remark on this clone: The same CDR3 can be traced to other DNA sequences in this sample.

This CDR3 is built from 14 residues. Germline loops: CDR1 SGHRS, CDR2 YFSETQ. The V end lost 0 bases, the J end lost 0 bases, and 4 bases lay between the germline ends. The method was immunoSEQ multiplex PCR; TCRdb's version includes in-frame clones alone and lacks a portion of them. The table lists 65,000 to 85,000 clones, about 85% of them singletons. The chain is built from TRBV5-1 and TRBJ1-3; D call uncertain. The source of this sequence is an adult with an advanced solid tumor such as melanoma, head and neck, liver or kidney cancer. The input for sequencing was CD4+ or CD8+ T cells sorted from blood, taken in a trial of the OX40 agonist ivuxolimab. The CDR3 DNA is TGCGCCAGCAGCTTGGGGAACTCTGGAAACACCATATATTTT. Its protein is CASSLGNSGNTIYF.